The 19 T cell receptor beta chains listed next were all sequenced from one sample in a study of CD8 T cells in ankylosing spondylitis. Study-wide findings and caveats: Among TCR beta sequences, a motif of 7 to 9 highly homologous variants appeared characteristic of ankylosing spondylitis blood.

One entry per CDR3 protein results from TCRdb running MiXCR on the 5' RACE reads. Of approximately 540,000 distinct CDR3 sequences listed, roughly 13% were seen once; the top ten hold under 7.5%. No antigen is known for these receptors. Sequenced material: blood, either unsorted or a sorted T cell fraction (not recorded which). Receptors originate from a male donor with ankylosing spondylitis.

This clonotype was counted between two and nine times. This sequence joins TRBV24-1 and TRBJ2-3; D is uncertain. CDR1 and CDR2 (germline): KGHDR, SFDVKD. Between the trimmed V and J ends, which lost 3 bases and 9 bases, there was a span of 12 bases. This CDR3 comprises 13 residues. The CDR3 reads CATSDPGFGTQYF. In DNA form, the CDR3 reads TGTGCCACCAGTGATCCCGGATTCGGGACGCAGTATTTT.

The table lists this clonotype with a few counts. The chain carries TRBV6-1 and TRBJ1-4; 12 positions match TRBD1. This CDR3 has 17 amino acids. Per germline, CDR1 MNHNS and CDR2 SASEGT. The V and J ends lost 7 bases and 0 bases, in that order; junction bases with no gene match: 6. This CDR3 is CASKRDRGRATNEKLFF. In DNA, the CDR3 is TGTGCCAGCAAGAGGGACAGGGGGCGTGCAACTAATGAAAAACTGTTTTTT.

The chain carries TRBV5-1 and TRBJ2-1; 9 nucleotides agree with TRBD1. CDR3 length: 17 residues. Germline CDR1 SGHRS, CDR2 YFSETQ. After removal of 4 bases from V and 8 bases from J, the junction contained 16 bases not matched to a gene. The CDR3 nucleotides are TGCGCCAGCAGCCGCTACCCCGGGACAGGGATCCTGGATGAGCAGTTCTTC. The encoded protein is CASSRYPGTGILDEQFF.

This clonotype was seen a few times. This sequence joins TRBV2 and TRBJ2-7; 9 bases map to TRBD1. Germline V CDR1 and CDR2: SNHLY, FYNNEI. The CDR3 is made up of 16 amino acids. V gave up 6 bases and J gave up 1 base; unmatched junction bases: 10. The CDR3 loop is CASRPTGGIWSYEQYV. CDR3 bases: TGTGCCAGCAGGCCGACAGGGGGAATCTGGTCCTACGAGCAGTACGTC.

The chain has TRBV5-1 and TRBJ1-1; D ambiguous. V was shortened by 4 bases and J by 1 base, with 14 bases between the two germline ends. The CDR3 loop spans 15 amino acids. Germline assignment: CDR1 SGHRS and CDR2 YFSETQ. The DNA of the CDR3 is TGCGCCAGCAGCGCAAATTCAGGAGCGAACACTGAAGCTTTCTTT. It is translated as CASSANSGANTEAFF. Full variable domain (rest looked up from reference TRBV5-1 and TRBJ1-1): KAGVTQTPRYLIKTRGQQVTLSCSPISGHRSVSWYQQTPGQGLQFLFEYFSETQRNKGNFPGRFSGRQFSNSRSEMNVSTLELGDSALYLCASSANSGANTEAFFGQGTRLTVV.

This clonotype was detected a few times. V is TRBV5-1 and J is TRBJ2-4, with 8 nucleotides matching TRBD1. J lost 6 bases, V lost 2 bases, and 10 bases had no gene match. In germline, CDR1 is SGHRS, CDR2 YFSETQ. The CDR3 runs 16 residues. The DNA of the CDR3 is TGCGCCAGCAGCTTAAACCGACAGGGGACGGGAAACATTCAGTACTTC. As protein: CASSLNRQGTGNIQYF.

This clonotype was found many times. This sequence joins TRBV5-1 and TRBJ2-6; D not resolved. From germline, CDR1 is SGHRS and CDR2 YFSETQ. The CDR3 contains 17 residues. V was shortened by 7 bases and J by 0 bases, with 17 bases between the two germline ends. The CDR3 protein is CASVGGDTFSGANVLTF. In nucleotides, the CDR3 is TGCGCCAGCGTTGGTGGAGACACCTTCTCTGGGGCCAACGTCCTGACTTTC. Full variable domain (rest looked up from reference TRBV5-1 and TRBJ2-6): KAGVTQTPRYLIKTRGQQVTLSCSPISGHRSVSWYQQTPGQGLQFLFEYFSETQRNKGNFPGRFSGRQFSNSRSEMNVSTLELGDSALYLCASVGGDTFSGANVLTFGAGSRLTVL.

There are many counts of this clonotype. This chain uses TRBV12-3 or TRBV12-4 with TRBJ2-2, with TRBD2 identical over 7 bases. The junction had 10 bases not matched to a gene; V was cut back by 7 bases and J by 5 bases. The CDR3 sequence is 15 residues long. CDR3 DNA sequence: TGTGCCAGCAACCGAATTCAGGGAGGGACCGGGGAGCTGTTTTTT. Its translation: CASNRIQGGTGELFF.

This clonotype appeared many times. The gene calls are TRBV30 and TRBJ1-2, with TRBD1 matching over 7 bases. Germline CDR1 is GTSNPN and CDR2 is SVGIG (reference sequence). This CDR3 has 13 residues. With 2 bases clipped from V and 2 bases from J, the junction kept 2 bases outside the gene matches. CDR3 coding DNA: TGTGCCTGGAGTACAGGGGAGAACTATGGCTACACCTTC. This sequence encodes CAWSTGENYGYTF.

The chain joins TRBV21-1 to TRBJ2-1. TRBV21-1 is designated a pseudogene. The CDR3 has 8 amino acids. The CDR3 region is CASMKQFF. In nucleotides, the CDR3 is TGTGCCAGCATGAAGCAGTTCTTC.

The chain is built from TRBV5-1 and TRBJ1-1, with D maybe TRBD1 (6 bases). The CDR3 extends over 16 amino acids. V lost 5 bases, J lost 3 bases, and 20 bases lay in between. The germline V gene encodes CDR1 SGHRS and CDR2 YFSETQ. The CDR3 sequence: CASRSGPGASHTEAFF. As DNA, the CDR3 is TGCGCCAGCAGATCGGGACCGGGGGCGTCCCACACTGAAGCTTTCTTT.

The gene calls are TRBV4-1 and TRBJ1-5; no clear D gene. Germline CDR1 is MGHRA and CDR2 is YSYEKL. The CDR3 sequence is 12 residues long. Trimming left V 3 bases short and J 8 bases short, with 8 bases between. This chain's CDR3 is CASSHSGEPQHF. In DNA, the CDR3 is TGCGCCAGCAGCCATTCTGGAGAGCCCCAGCATTTT.

This clonotype was observed a few times. The rearrangement joins TRBV20-1 to TRBJ2-7; D unclear. The CDR3 is 13 amino acids. Germline values: CDR1 DFQATT, CDR2 SNEGSKA (reference sequence). V lost 1 base and J lost 6, with 13 bases in between. CDR3 DNA sequence: TGCAGTGCTAGAGTACCAGGTTGGGGCGAGCAGTACTTC. Translating gives CSARVPGWGEQYF.

Points on this clonotype: A read error may be the cause here, since a much bigger clone is one base away. The chain couples TRBV20-1 to TRBJ2-2, with D perhaps given as TRBD1 or TRBD2 (5 bases each). The ends were cut back, 3 bases at V and 1 base at J, with 12 bases in the middle. This CDR3 contains 15 residues. In germline, CDR1 is DFQATT, CDR2 SNEGSKA (reference sequence). CDR3 region: CSARRGVLNTGELFF. In DNA form, the CDR3 reads TGCAGTGCTAGGAGGGGAGTGCTGAACACCGGGGAGCTGTTTTTT.

This clonotype was found a few times. The chain recombines TRBV4-2 with TRBJ2-1; possibly TRBD1 for D (5 bases). Between the trimmed V and J ends, which lost 4 bases and 5 bases, there was a span of 9 bases. The CDR3 has 13 amino acids. Germline values: CDR1 LGHNA, CDR2 YNFKEQ. This CDR3 reads CASSPSQDNEQFF. The CDR3 nucleotides read TGTGCCAGCAGCCCCTCACAGGACAATGAGCAGTTCTTC.

This clonotype was found a few times. The chain recombines TRBV6-1 with TRBJ2-7; TRBD1 or TRBD2 may be the D gene (5 bases each). Germline V gene data show CDR1 as MNHNS and CDR2 as SASEGT. This CDR3 has 12 residues. V lost 8 bases to trimming and J lost 7 bases, with 15 bases between them. This CDR3 is CASGTGRREQYV. The CDR3 DNA is TGTGCCAGCGGGACGGGGCGAAGGGAGCAGTACGTC.

This clonotype was seen many times. The chain employs TRBV14 and TRBJ2-7; D perhaps matches TRBD1 (6 bases). The ends were cut back, 5 bases at V and 2 bases at J, with 19 bases in the middle. CDR3 length equals 16 residues. Germline V gene sequence: CDR1 SGHDN, CDR2 FVKESK. The CDR3 here is CASSDTDPGATYEQYF. Here the CDR3 DNA reads TGTGCCAGCAGCGACACAGATCCAGGGGCCACCTACGAGCAGTACTTC.

V usage is TRBV18 and J usage is TRBJ1-6; tentative D call: TRBD1 (6 bases). V lost 5 bases to trimming and J lost 7 bases, with 12 bases between them. The CDR3 runs to 14 residues. Germline CDR1 reads KGHSH; CDR2 reads LQKENI. The CDR3 bases are TGTGCCAGCTCAAAGGACAGCCCCAATTCACCCCTCCACTTT. Protein: CASSKDSPNSPLHF.

This clonotype was observed a few times. This chain connects TRBV2 to TRBJ2-2; TRBD1 is a possible D gene (6 bases). V lost 6 bases to trimming and J lost 6 bases, with 20 bases between them. Germline V lookup: CDR1 SNHLY, CDR2 FYNNEI. The CDR3 totals 16 residues. The CDR3 here is CASSESRTDVPGELFF. CDR3 nucleotides: TGTGCCAGCAGCGAGTCCCGGACAGACGTTCCCGGGGAGCTGTTTTTT.